Listed here is a single T cell receptor beta chain. No antigen is known for it. This sample is part of a study of OX40 agonist ivuxolimab in advanced cancers. Study background: Every 2 weeks, ivuxolimab was infused into the patients intravenously at between 0.01 and 10 mg/kg. Findings and caveats of the study: Also present in some nonresponders was a low level of normalized T-cell clonal expansion. Clonal expansion from baseline to week 6 occurred in both CD4+ and CD8+ T cells. Researchers report that CD8+ T cells had, on average, more expanded clones than CD4+.

The assay was immunoSEQ multiplex PCR, and TCRdb's table has in-frame clones only and misses some. The table includes some 41,000 clones, 86% detected once. Germline V gene data show CDR1 as MNHEY and CDR2 as SVGAGI. With V trimmed by 6 bases and J by 0 bases, 7 bases remained unmatched. This CDR3 has 15 residues. The V and J genes are TRBV6-5 and TRBJ2-7; TRBD2 matches 8 bases. This TCR was recovered from an adult with an advanced solid tumor such as melanoma, head and neck, liver or kidney cancer. The sample consisted of CD4+ or CD8+ T cells sorted from blood, taken in a trial of the OX40 agonist ivuxolimab. This CDR3 reads CASSSAGGRSYEQYF. The CDR3 coding sequence is TGTGCCAGCAGCTCCGCGGGGGGCCGCTCCTACGAGCAGTACTTC.